These T cell receptor beta chains were read from a single sample in a study of T cells in Graves' hyperthyroidism and ophthalmopathy. TCRdb processed the multiplex PCR reads anew with MiXCR; each CDR3 protein has one entry. The sample comprises 400,000 to 450,000 distinct CDR3 sequences, roughly 15% of which are singletons, and roughly 13% rests with the top ten. Source material: blood. Receptors were obtained from a man aged 18 to 35 with Graves' ophthalmopathy. Each CDR3 is given without its conserved first and last residue. Each record gives: V gene, CDR3 protein.

>TRBV15
ATSEGGTGPYEQF
>TRBV7-3
ASSPPSTANSSYEQY
>TRBV30
AWSGVYGYT
>TRBV6-1
ASSRRDTQY
>TRBV6-1
ASSTRGGEVQEKLF
>TRBV7-9
ASSLVGQGAPNEQF
>TRBV2
ASSRDIGANVLT
>TRBV10-3
AISESRQGAAQPQH
>TRBV19
ASRGTSQETQY
>TRBV30
AWKGAGRDTQY
>TRBV27
ASSPAGSGTYEQY
>TRBV29-1
SVEPSGANTEAF
>TRBV2
ASEGLAGGHGELF
>TRBV9
ASSLSGTTDTQY
>TRBV5-5
ASSPTGGNQPQH
>TRBV27
ASSPDPGRGAYGYT
>TRBV3-1
ASSPLPGQGIYGYT
>TRBV19
ASSTGQQNYGYT
>TRBV5-1
ASSWGGAWQPQH
>TRBV7-2
ASSLGTSGSNEQF
>TRBV5-1
ASSLVAGESLH
>TRBV12-3/TRBV12-4
ASSFRNSPLH
>TRBV6-2/TRBV6-3
ASSSSSGSYERY
>TRBV18
ASSPPSANTGELF
>TRBV11-2
ASSLGLPGPGGRYGYT
>TRBV6-5
ASSYLAQLAKNIQY
>TRBV29-1
SVEGGADTQY
>TRBV10-3
AISPGSDEQY
>TRBV15
ATSPRDASEPGELF
>TRBV19
ASSIRPHEAF
>TRBV12-3/TRBV12-4
ASSPGTSGYEQY